The 20 T cell receptor beta chains below come from one sample, sequenced in a study of cytomegalovirus exposure and HLA in healthy donors. 60 Vbeta and 13 Jbeta primers were used in PCR. The method was immunoSEQ multiplex PCR; TCRdb's version includes in-frame clones alone and lacks a portion of them. Among over 150,000 clones listed, about four fifths were seen once. The sequencing input was PBMCs. These receptors all stem from a boy aged 2-9 years in good health and CMV-seronegative.

V and J are TRBV15 and TRBJ2-5, with 9 bases aligning to TRBD2. The trim removed 1 base at V and 9 bases at J, leaving 15 bases unmatched. The CDR3 extends over 17 amino acids. Germline lookup yields CDR1 LNHNV and CDR2 YYDKDF (reference sequence). In DNA, the CDR3 is TGTGCCACCAGCAGAGGGGGGTTAGCGGGAGCCCTCTGGGCCCAGTACTTC. Translated, it gives CATSRGGLAGALWAQYF.

This clone has a single count. The chain uses TRBV9 and TRBJ1-4, with 8 bases aligning to TRBD1. Germline V gene lookup returns CDR1 SGDLS and CDR2 YYNGEE. V lost 1 base and J lost 4; bases outside the gene matches: 6. This CDR3 region has 16 residues. The CDR3 DNA reads as TGTGCCAGCAGCGTAAGGGGGGACAGGAGTAATGAAAAACTGTTTTTT. This translates into CASSVRGDRSNEKLFF.

This chain uses TRBV19 with TRBJ2-1, with TRBD1 identical over 8 bases. V shed 3 bases and J 2 bases; nucleotides not matched to a gene: 3. Looked up from germline, CDR1 is LNHDA and CDR2 is SQIVND (reference sequence). The CDR3 runs to 15 residues. CDR3 coding DNA: TGTGCCAGTAGTATGGACAGGGAGCCCTACAATGAGCAGTTCTTC. Amino acids: CASSMDREPYNEQFF.

The chain joins TRBV11-2 to TRBJ2-3; 13 positions agree with TRBD2. Trimming cost V 5 bases and J 2 bases; bases outside gene matches: 10. The germline V gene encodes CDR1 SGHAT and CDR2 FQNNGV. The CDR3 is 18 residues long. CDR3 nucleotide sequence: TGTGCCAGCAGCATCGGACTAGCGGGGGAGAGGACCACAGATACGCAGTATTTT. Its protein product is CASSIGLAGERTTDTQYF. The variable domain in full, with the rest retrieved from reference TRBV11-2 and TRBJ2-3, is EAGVAQSPRYKIIEKRQSVAFWCNPISGHATLYWYQQILGQGPKLLIQFQNNGVVDDSQLPKDRFSAERLKGVDSTLKIQPAKLEDSAVYLCASSIGLAGERTTDTQYFGPGTRLTVL.

This clone was observed a single time. The V and J genes are TRBV10-1 and TRBJ2-1; 8 nucleotides align to TRBD2. J was trimmed by 7 bases and V by 3 bases; bases with no gene match: 5. The CDR3 totals 14 residues. Germline assignment: CDR1 WNHNN and CDR2 SYGVQD (reference sequence). The DNA of the CDR3 is TGCGCCAGCAGTGACGGACTAGCCGCTAATGAGCAGTTCTTC. This encodes CASSDGLAANEQFF.

This clone was counted once. J is TRBJ1-1 and V is TRBV14; possibly TRBD1 for D (5 bases). Per the germline V gene, CDR1 is SGHDN and CDR2 is FVKESK. The CDR3 totals 13 residues. V lost 3 bases to trimming and J lost 4 bases, with 9 bases between them. The CDR3 DNA sequence: TGTGCCAGCAGCCAGGGGCTCAGCACTGAAGCTTTCTTT. Amino acids: CASSQGLSTEAFF.

The chain is built from TRBV28 and TRBJ1-1; the match to TRBD1 covers 8 bases. The CDR3 is 17 amino acids. The trim removed 5 bases at V and 1 base at J, leaving 12 bases unmatched. The V gene's germline CDR1 is MDHEN and CDR2 SYDVKM. The CDR3 sequence is CASSRTPRTGQNTEAFF. The CDR3 nucleotides are TGTGCCAGCAGTCGAACACCGCGGACAGGGCAGAACACTGAAGCTTTCTTT.

V gene TRBV27 combines with J gene TRBJ2-3; 8 bases agree with TRBD2. This CDR3 is 15 amino acids long. Trimming at V came to 0 bases and at J to 3 bases, leaving 2 bases not matched to a gene. Germline-derived CDR1 and CDR2 are MNHEY and SMNVEV (reference sequence). CDR3 DNA sequence: TGTGCCAGCAGTTTATCTGGCGGGAGGACAGATACGCAGTATTTT. This encodes CASSLSGGRTDTQYF.

The genes are TRBV6-1 and TRBJ1-1, with D possibly being TRBD1 (5 bases). Trimming pared 2 bases from V and 2 bases from J, leaving 12 bases between. The CDR3 covers 15 residues. Germline V lookup: CDR1 MNHNS, CDR2 SASEGT. The CDR3 DNA follows: TGTGCCAGCAGTGAAAGGGGAGGGTATAACACTGAAGCTTTCTTT. Amino acid sequence: CASSERGGYNTEAFF.

This chain links TRBV18 with TRBJ2-5; 12 nucleotides align to TRBD2. Germline V CDR1 and CDR2: KGHSH, LQKENI. With 3 bases clipped from V and 4 bases from J, the junction kept 0 bases outside the gene matches. The CDR3 totals 14 residues. Written as DNA, the CDR3 is TGTGCCAGCTCACCGGGACTAGCGGGAGAGACCCAGTACTTC. It encodes CASSPGLAGETQYF.

This rearrangement joins TRBV28 to TRBJ2-1, with 8 positions matching TRBD1. Germline V gene data show CDR1 as MDHEN and CDR2 as SYDVKM. The CDR3 sequence is 17 residues long. With 2 bases clipped from V and 2 bases from J, the junction kept 8 bases outside the gene matches. The CDR3 spells CASSLGAGGPTYNEQFF. In DNA, the CDR3 is TGTGCCAGCAGTTTAGGGGCAGGGGGCCCCACCTACAATGAGCAGTTCTTC.

The CDR3 loop is CASSLRPYEQYF. CDR3 in DNA: TGTGCCAGCAGCCTACGCCCCTACGAGCAGTACTTC. The chain uses TRBV7-2 and TRBJ2-7, with no clear D. Trimming removed 5 bases at V and 2 bases at J, with 7 bases between. Looked up from germline, CDR1 is SGHTA and CDR2 is FQGNSA. The CDR3 covers 12 residues. The full variable domain, completed using reference TRBV7-2 and TRBJ2-7, is GAGVSQSPSNKVTEKGKDVELRCDPISGHTALYWYRQSLGQGLEFLIYFQGNSAPDKSGLPSDRFSAERTGGSVSTLTIQRTQQEDSAVYLCASSLRPYEQYFGPGTRLTVT.

The chain employs TRBV28 and TRBJ2-3; tentative D call: TRBD2 (6 bases). V was trimmed by 7 bases and J by 2 bases, leaving 13 bases between them. The germline V gene encodes CDR1 MDHEN and CDR2 SYDVKM. This CDR3 is 14 amino acids long. Written as DNA, the CDR3 is TGTGCCAGCATAAACCGGGGGAACACAGATACGCAGTATTTT. Translating it yields CASINRGNTDTQYF.

In regard to this clone: This sample also contains other DNA sequences that code for the same CDR3. J is TRBJ2-7 and V is TRBV11-2; the match to TRBD2 covers 11 bases. The germline V gene encodes CDR1 SGHAT and CDR2 FQNNGV. CDR3 length equals 15 residues. Losses at the gene ends were 1 base for V and 3 bases for J; bases not matched to a gene: 2. CDR3 region: CASSLGLAGGYEQYF. In nucleotides, the CDR3 is TGTGCCAGCAGCTTAGGGCTAGCGGGAGGCTACGAGCAGTACTTC.

CDR3 bases: TGCGCCAGCAGCCAATCTGCGGGGAGCAATCAGCCCCAGCATTTT. This translates into CASSQSAGSNQPQHF. The chain carries TRBV4-1 and TRBJ1-5; the D is unclear. This CDR3 spans 15 amino acids. Germline lookup yields CDR1 MGHRA and CDR2 YSYEKL. V lost 2 bases, J lost 1 base, and 9 bases lay in between.

This chain joins TRBV6-1 and TRBJ2-1; 10 nucleotides match TRBD2. J lost 5 bases, V lost 4 bases, and 5 bases had no gene match. This CDR3 spans 15 amino acids. Per germline, CDR1 MNHNS and CDR2 SASEGT. This CDR3 reads CASSVTSGADNEQFF. As DNA, the CDR3 is TGTGCCAGCAGTGTAACTAGCGGGGCGGACAATGAGCAGTTCTTC.

This chain uses TRBV2 with TRBJ2-2; 7 bases agree with TRBD2. The trim removed 3 bases at V and 4 bases at J, leaving 5 bases unmatched. Germline CDR1 is SNHLY and CDR2 is FYNNEI. This CDR3 contains 15 residues. The CDR3 DNA is TGTGCCAGCAGTGATAGGGACTACTTCACCGGGGAGCTGTTTTTT. Residues: CASSDRDYFTGELFF.

The V and J genes are TRBV5-4 and TRBJ2-3, with D possibly matching TRBD1 (5 bases). V was cut by 4 bases and J by 4 bases, with 19 bases left in between. This CDR3 has 16 amino acids. Per germline, CDR1 SGHNT and CDR2 YYREEE (reference sequence). The CDR3 bases are TGTGCCAGCAGCGCCACTACAGGTCCCCTTCCAGATACGCAGTATTTT. Translation gives CASSATTGPLPDTQYF.

The chain uses TRBV19 and TRBJ1-1; 8 bases agree with TRBD1. J was trimmed by 2 bases and V by 5 bases; bases with no gene match: 10. The CDR3 runs 16 residues. The germline gives CDR1 LNHDA, CDR2 SQIVND (reference sequence). Here the CDR3 DNA reads TGTGCCAGTAGTGCCCTTCCGGCAGGGGGCAACACTGAAGCTTTCTTT. This sequence encodes CASSALPAGGNTEAFF.

The rearrangement joins TRBV29-1 to TRBJ1-5; the D is unclear. Germline V gene sequence: CDR1 SQVTM, CDR2 ANQGSEA. Trimming removed 4 bases at V and 4 bases at J, with 8 bases between. The CDR3 covers 12 residues. The DNA of the CDR3 is TGCAGCGTTGCAGTCTTTAATCAGCCCCAGCATTTT. Encoded protein: CSVAVFNQPQHF.